These 29 T cell receptor beta chains were all obtained from the same sample, sequenced in a study of spatial heterogeneity in lung cancer (dated by TCRdb to between 2018 and 2021). Which antigens these TCRs recognize remains unknown. What the study reported, not specific to this receptor: A correlation was observed between the number of expanded intratumoral alpha and beta TCRs and the tumor nonsynonymous mutation count.

To prepare the library, 5' RACE was applied. TCRdb lists the instrument as NextSeq 500. The public reads were run again by TCRdb, first through fastp at Q25 and then through MiXCR, and only productive beta chains were kept. CDR3 protein duplicates are merged, each entry listing the most common genes and DNA. Present in this sample are 9,900 or so distinct CDR3 sequences, 7% to 9% of which were seen just once. 15% to 20% of the sample is in the top ten clones. What the time point label conveys for this sample: sample taken at primary tumor resection. Sequencing used lung tumor tissue, obtained at surgery. Source of these receptors: a male donor with early-stage non-small cell lung cancer.

This clonotype has a handful of counts. This chain connects TRBV4-3 to TRBJ2-2, with 7 bases identical to TRBD2. Germline trimming cut 1 base from V and 2 bases from J; bases unmatched to any gene: 10. The germline V gene has CDR1 LGHNA and CDR2 YSLEER. The CDR3 extends over 18 amino acids. The CDR3 sequence is CASSQVWGGISNTGELFF. The CDR3 nucleotides are TGCGCCAGCAGCCAAGTCTGGGGGGGTATCTCCAACACCGGGGAGCTGTTTTTT.

This chain uses TRBV2 with TRBJ2-7, with a tentative D call TRBD1 (7 bases). The CDR3 has 14 amino acids. Germline V gene lookup returns CDR1 SNHLY and CDR2 FYNNEI. With 6 bases removed from V and 3 bases from J, the gap between germline ends came to 15 bases. CDR3 sequence (DNA): TGTGCCAGCAGCACTGACCAGGGGGGCTACGAGCAGTACTTC. It translates to CASSTDQGGYEQYF. Filled out from reference TRBV2 and TRBJ2-7, the complete variable domain reads EPEVTQTPSHQVTQMGQEVILRCVPISNHLYFYWYRQILGQKVEFLVSFYNNEISEKSEIFDDQFSVERPDGSNFTLKIRSTKLEDSAMYFCASSTDQGGYEQYFGPGTRLTVT.

This clonotype was recorded many times. The chain uses TRBV28 and TRBJ2-1, with a possible D match to TRBD2 (6 bases). CDR3 length equals 11 residues. CDR1 and CDR2 (germline): MDHEN, SYDVKM. Trimming stripped 2 bases from V and 10 bases from J, with 6 bases between. CDR3 amino acids: CASSLGGEQFF. CDR3 coding DNA: TGTGCCAGCAGTTTAGGAGGGGAGCAGTTCTTC. Drawing the rest from reference TRBV28 and TRBJ2-1, the complete variable domain is DVKVTQSSRYLVKRTGEKVFLECVQDMDHENMFWYRQDPGLGLRLIYFSYDVKMKEKGDIPEGYSVSREKKERFSLILESASTNQTSMYLCASSLGGEQFFGPGTRLTVL.

The rearrangement uses TRBV20-1 and TRBJ2-3; D is uncertain. The CDR3 has 10 amino acids. Germline values: CDR1 DFQATT, CDR2 SNEGSKA (reference sequence). The V gene lost 6 bases and the J gene lost 2 bases, with 3 bases spanning the gap. The CDR3 DNA is TGCAGTGCCACCACAGATACGCAGTATTTT. Its translation: CSATTDTQYF.

The table lists this clonotype with many counts. V gene TRBV30 combines with J gene TRBJ1-6; D uncertain. CDR3 length equals 15 residues. In germline, CDR1 is GTSNPN, CDR2 SVGIG (reference sequence). V lost 1 base to trimming and J lost 2 bases, with 9 bases between them. The CDR3 DNA reads as TGTGCCTGGAGTGCCTCGAGGACCTATAATTCACCCCTCCACTTT. Amino acid sequence: CAWSASRTYNSPLHF.

This clonotype was counted ten times or more. The chain has TRBV7-9 and TRBJ2-3, with D uncertain. V was trimmed by 0 bases and J by 6 bases, leaving 10 bases between them. The CDR3 is made up of 14 amino acids. Germline CDR1 and CDR2: SEHNR and FQNEAQ (reference sequence). The CDR3 region has the DNA TGTGCCAGCAGCTTAGCCTCTTCTTCTGATACGCAGTATTTT. The encoded protein is CASSLASSSDTQYF.

Many counts were recorded for this clonotype. The chain employs TRBV5-8 and TRBJ1-4, with 9 bases aligning to TRBD1. The germline CDR1 and CDR2 sequences are SGHTS and YDEGEE. There are 15 residues in the CDR3. With V trimmed by 3 bases and J by 5 bases, 5 bases remained unmatched. CDR3 nucleotide sequence: TGTGCCAGCAGCTCGTTCGGGACAGGGAATGAAAAACTGTTTTTT. Its protein is CASSSFGTGNEKLFF.

This clonotype appeared many times. The V call is TRBV28, the J call TRBJ2-7; 9 nucleotides line up with TRBD2. Looked up from germline, CDR1 is MDHEN and CDR2 is SYDVKM. The CDR3 is made up of 13 amino acids. V shed 5 bases, J shed 4 bases, and the junction held 3 bases outside the gene matches. CDR3 sequence reads: CASSIGLAYEQYF. The CDR3 bases are TGTGCCAGCAGTATCGGACTAGCGTACGAGCAGTACTTC.

The sample holds many counts of this clonotype. This chain uses TRBV4-2 with TRBJ2-1, with TRBD2 matching over 14 bases. V was clipped by 4 bases and J by 4 bases; unmatched bases: 6. The CDR3 loop spans 17 amino acids. CDR1 and CDR2 (germline): LGHNA, YNFKEQ. The CDR3 is CASSPGLAGEDYNEQFF. DNA for the CDR3: TGTGCCAGCAGCCCGGGACTAGCGGGAGAAGATTACAATGAGCAGTTCTTC.

This clonotype is classed as medium-sized. The chain carries TRBV20-1 and TRBJ2-2, with 10 bases aligning to TRBD2. This CDR3 is built from 15 residues. Germline trimming cut 2 bases from V and 3 bases from J; bases unmatched to any gene: 3. The germline CDR1 and CDR2 sequences are DFQATT and SNEGSKA (reference sequence). The CDR3 sequence is CSARSGGADTGELFF. CDR3 coding DNA: TGCAGTGCTAGAAGCGGGGGGGCCGACACCGGGGAGCTGTTTTTT.

Many counts were recorded for this clonotype. The V call is TRBV7-9, the J call TRBJ1-1; unclear D gene. The CDR3 sequence is 14 residues long. The germline V gene encodes CDR1 SEHNR and CDR2 FQNEAQ (reference sequence). Trimming took off 2 bases at V and 0 bases at J, with 7 bases between the two ends. CDR3 residues: CASSLLGMNTEAFF. For the CDR3, the DNA is TGTGCCAGCAGCTTACTGGGAATGAACACTGAAGCTTTCTTT.

This clonotype was observed a few times. This chain joins TRBV12-3 or TRBV12-4 and TRBJ2-1, with 10 bases matching TRBD2. The CDR3 length is 15 residues. After removal of 5 bases from V and 10 bases from J, the junction contained 11 bases not matched to a gene. CDR3 protein: CASSRPGTSAWEQFF. CDR3 nucleotide sequence: TGTGCCAGCAGTCGTCCCGGGACTAGCGCGTGGGAGCAGTTCTTC.

Many counts were recorded for this clonotype. This sequence joins TRBV2 and TRBJ1-1; D is uncertain. V lost 4 bases and J 8 bases, leaving 14 bases between the germline ends. This CDR3 has 13 residues. CDR1 and CDR2 from the germline V gene are SNHLY and FYNNEI. The CDR3 DNA is TGTGCCAGCAGTGTGGGTCCCCCATCCGAAGCTTTCTTT. Protein product: CASSVGPPSEAFF.

This clonotype was seen ten or more times. V usage is TRBV6-5 and J usage is TRBJ1-2; D not resolved. The CDR3 is 13 residues long. Germline V gives CDR1 MNHEY, CDR2 SVGAGI. Trimming left V 6 bases short and J 0 bases short, with 8 bases between. This CDR3 reads CASRPGPNYGYTF. In DNA form, the CDR3 reads TGTGCCAGCAGACCGGGCCCTAACTATGGCTACACCTTC.

In this sample, this clonotype turned up a few times. The rearrangement links TRBV20-1 to TRBJ2-7; 9 bases are a match to TRBD1. V gave up 5 bases and J gave up 3 bases; unmatched junction bases: 5. The CDR3 consists of 13 residues. Germline V gene data show CDR1 as DFQATT and CDR2 as SNEGSKA (reference sequence). The chain's CDR3 is CSAPGQGDYEQYF. The CDR3 DNA reads TGCAGTGCTCCGGGACAGGGAGACTACGAGCAGTACTTC.

Sample share makes this clonotype medium-sized (0.01 to 0.1%). The chain recombines TRBV2 with TRBJ1-5; D remains unclear. Between the trimmed V and J ends, which lost 1 base and 6 bases, there was a span of 10 bases. CDR3 length: 14 amino acids. Germline assignment: CDR1 SNHLY and CDR2 FYNNEI. The CDR3 region is CASSEGVVSQPQHF. CDR3 nucleotides: TGTGCCAGCAGTGAAGGCGTAGTAAGTCAGCCCCAGCATTTT.

This clonotype was seen a few times. The chain couples TRBV24-1 to TRBJ2-3, with TRBD1 matching 12 bases. Germline V CDR1 and CDR2: KGHDR, SFDVKD. The CDR3 covers 18 residues. The V and J ends lost 3 bases and 1 base, in that order; junction bases with no gene match: 7. The CDR3 DNA is TGTGCCACCAGTGATCCCCCGGGGACAGGGGGCCGCACAGATACGCAGTATTTT. Amino acid sequence: CATSDPPGTGGRTDTQYF.

This clonotype has more than one count but fewer than ten. V is TRBV7-2 and J is TRBJ2-1; no definite D call. The V end lost 5 bases, the J end lost 7 bases, and 9 bases lay between the germline ends. This CDR3 is built from 12 residues. Per germline, CDR1 SGHTA and CDR2 FQGNSA. CDR3 DNA sequence: TGTGCCAGCAGCAAAGATGGTAATGAGCAGTTCTTC. This gives the protein CASSKDGNEQFF.

By frequency in the sample, this clonotype is medium-sized. This chain connects TRBV28 to TRBJ2-2; D is unclear. Trimming took 10 bases from V and 6 from J, leaving 6 bases between them. This CDR3 has 10 amino acids. Germline V gene sequence: CDR1 MDHEN, CDR2 SYDVKM. CDR3 residues: CATGSGELFF. The CDR3 nucleotides read TGTGCCACCGGTTCCGGGGAGCTGTTTTTT.

This clonotype is medium-sized. The chain carries TRBV7-9 and TRBJ2-5, with D tentatively TRBD1 or TRBD2 (5 bases each). V dropped 6 bases and J dropped 1 base, with 18 bases sitting between them. CDR1 is SEHNR and CDR2 is FQNEAQ in the germline V gene (reference sequence). The CDR3 is 16 residues long. The CDR3 sequence is CASSHRDARTQETQYF. CDR3 nucleotide sequence: TGTGCCAGCAGTCATCGGGACGCCCGTACCCAAGAGACCCAGTACTTC.

This clonotype was counted between two and nine times. V and J are TRBV4-2 and TRBJ1-2, with D perhaps TRBD1 (5 bases). The CDR3 contains 18 residues. The V end lost 0 bases, the J end lost 0 bases, and 17 bases lay between the germline ends. Germline lookup yields CDR1 LGHNA and CDR2 YNFKEQ. CDR3 protein: CASSQDSYSGASNYGYTF. The CDR3 nucleotides read TGTGCCAGCAGCCAAGATTCTTACAGCGGGGCCTCTAACTATGGCTACACCTTC.

The chain uses TRBV5-4 and TRBJ2-2; D is uncertain. The CDR3 consists of 18 residues. With 4 bases removed from V and 5 bases from J, the gap between germline ends came to 24 bases. CDR1 and CDR2 (germline): SGHNT, YYREEE (reference sequence). CDR3 amino acids: CASSQDPPGYPQTGELFF. The CDR3 bases are TGTGCCAGCAGCCAGGATCCCCCAGGATACCCCCAGACCGGGGAGCTGTTTTTT.

This clonotype was observed many times. The V gene is TRBV6-5, the J gene TRBJ2-1, with 9 bases identical to TRBD2. Germline V gene data show CDR1 as MNHEY and CDR2 as SVGAGI. V lost 8 bases and J lost 6; bases outside the gene matches: 8. The CDR3 loop spans 14 amino acids. The CDR3 protein is CASRERGGGNEQFF. Here the CDR3 DNA reads TGTGCCAGCCGAGAGCGCGGGGGGGGCAATGAGCAGTTCTTC.

This clonotype appeared many times. This chain connects TRBV4-2 to TRBJ2-3; 7 bases are shared with TRBD1. CDR3 length: 17 amino acids. CDR1 and CDR2 from the germline V gene are LGHNA and YNFKEQ. V shed 4 bases and J 5 bases; nucleotides not matched to a gene: 15. CDR3 nucleotide sequence: TGTGCCAGCAGCCCCCGCACGACAGGGAGAGAGGAAGATACGCAGTATTTT. This gives the protein CASSPRTTGREEDTQYF.

This clonotype was counted between two and nine times. V gene TRBV28 combines with J gene TRBJ2-7; D remains ambiguous. The CDR3 extends over 13 amino acids. Between the trimmed V and J ends, which lost 8 bases and 3 bases, there was a span of 14 bases. Germline V lookup: CDR1 MDHEN, CDR2 SYDVKM. CDR3 nucleotides: TGTGCCAGCCGTAATAGCCTGTTCTACGAGCAGTACTTC. Translating it yields CASRNSLFYEQYF.

This clonotype has at least ten counts. The gene calls are TRBV5-1 and TRBJ1-1; tentatively, D is TRBD1 (5 bases). Germline V gene data show CDR1 as SGHRS and CDR2 as YFSETQ. The CDR3 covers 14 residues. Trimming removed 7 bases at V and 1 base at J, with 14 bases between. Here the CDR3 DNA reads TGCGCCAGCCGAACGGGACCTCCGAACACTGAAGCTTTCTTT. This sequence encodes CASRTGPPNTEAFF.

This clonotype was observed a handful of times. The rearrangement links TRBV27 to TRBJ2-1; D gene unclear. The CDR3 extends over 11 amino acids. In germline, CDR1 is MNHEY, CDR2 SMNVEV (reference sequence). The V end was cut by 3 bases, the J end by 8 bases, with 5 bases between. CDR3 in DNA: TGTGCCAGCAGTTTCAAGTATGAGCAGTTCTTC. It translates to CASSFKYEQFF.

This clonotype is labeled medium-sized (0.01 to 0.1%). The chain carries TRBV7-9 and TRBJ2-5; D remains unclear. With 5 bases removed from V and 5 bases from J, the gap between germline ends came to 12 bases. CDR1 SEHNR and CDR2 FQNEAQ come from the germline V gene (reference sequence). This CDR3 is built from 13 residues. CDR3 nucleotide sequence: TGTGCCAGCAGCCCGTCTGGGATTGAGACCCAGTACTTC. It yields the protein CASSPSGIETQYF.

This clonotype has ten or more counts. The rearrangement joins TRBV5-4 to TRBJ1-1, with TRBD1 matching 9 bases. Per the germline V gene, CDR1 is SGHNT and CDR2 is YYREEE (reference sequence). The CDR3 sequence is 14 residues long. Trimming removed 6 bases from V and 4 bases from J; junction bases left unmatched: 7. The CDR3 coding sequence is TGTGCCAGCACCCCGACAGGGGGGCTCACTGAAGCTTTCTTT. Its translation is CASTPTGGLTEAFF.